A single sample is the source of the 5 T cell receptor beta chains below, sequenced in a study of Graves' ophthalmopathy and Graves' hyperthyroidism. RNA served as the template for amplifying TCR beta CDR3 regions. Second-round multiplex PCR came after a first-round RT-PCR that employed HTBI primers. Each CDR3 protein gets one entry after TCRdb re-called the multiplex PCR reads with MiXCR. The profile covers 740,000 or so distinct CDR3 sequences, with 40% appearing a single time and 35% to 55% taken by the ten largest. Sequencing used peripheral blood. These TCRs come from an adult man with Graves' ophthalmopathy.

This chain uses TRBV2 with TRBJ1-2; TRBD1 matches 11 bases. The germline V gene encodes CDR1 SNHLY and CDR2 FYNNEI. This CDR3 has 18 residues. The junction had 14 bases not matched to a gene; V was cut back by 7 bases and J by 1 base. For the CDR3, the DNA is TGTGCCAGCAACGAGAGGGGGACAGGGGGGGATATTAACTATGGCTACACCTTC. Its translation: CASNERGTGGDINYGYTF.

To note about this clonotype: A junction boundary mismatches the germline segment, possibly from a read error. The CDR3 loop reads CASSSPARRYGYTF. The DNA for the CDR3 is TGCGCCAGCAGCTCTCCGGCCCGGAGATATGGCTACACCTTC. The J gene is TRBJ1-2, the V gene TRBV2, with D uncertain. Germline CDR1 SNHLY, CDR2 FYNNEI. The CDR3 spans 14 residues.

The CDR3 coding sequence is TGTGCCAGCAGTGGAGGGACTAGCGGAACCTACGAGCAGTACTTC. Protein product: CASSGGTSGTYEQYF. The chain links TRBV25-1 to TRBJ2-7; 11 positions match TRBD2. The CDR3 loop spans 15 amino acids. Unmatched junction bases numbered 4, after V lost 4 bases and J lost 2 bases. Germline CDR1 and CDR2: MGHDK and SYGVNS.

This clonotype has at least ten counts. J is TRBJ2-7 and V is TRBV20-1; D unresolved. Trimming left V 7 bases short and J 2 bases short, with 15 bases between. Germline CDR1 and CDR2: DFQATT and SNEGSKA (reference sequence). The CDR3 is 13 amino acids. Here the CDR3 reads CSDTDHSTYEQYF. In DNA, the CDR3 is TGCAGTGATACAGACCACTCCACCTACGAGCAGTACTTC.

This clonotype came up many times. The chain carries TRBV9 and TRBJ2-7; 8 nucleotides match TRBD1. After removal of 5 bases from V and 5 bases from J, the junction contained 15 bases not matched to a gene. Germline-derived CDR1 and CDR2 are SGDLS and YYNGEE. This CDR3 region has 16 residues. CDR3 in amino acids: CASSPEARQGIHEQYF. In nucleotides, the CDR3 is TGTGCCAGCAGTCCCGAGGCGAGACAGGGGATCCACGAGCAGTACTTC.